The 20 T cell receptor beta chains below were found in one sample sequenced in a study of radiation and T cells in renal cell carcinoma. Sequencing was performed with immunoSEQ multiplex PCR; in TCRdb, only in-frame clones are kept and a portion is missing. The table includes 100,000 to 150,000 clones, 81% detected once. Time point here: blood 2 weeks post-SBRT. Treatment defined: 15 Gy SBRT to primary tumor, nephrectomy 4 weeks later. The sample consisted of blood, taken from a patient whose treatment included radiotherapy and nephrectomy. The receptor set was obtained from a man over 45 with renal cell carcinoma.

V and J are TRBV6-5 and TRBJ1-1; 7 nucleotides agree with TRBD1. Germline loops: CDR1 MNHEY, CDR2 SVGAGI. The CDR3 has 14 residues. V gave up 2 bases and J gave up 6 bases; unmatched junction bases: 6. Here the CDR3 DNA reads TGTGCCAGCAGTTACCGAGAGGGACAGTCTGAAGCTTTCTTT. This translates into CASSYREGQSEAFF.

The chain joins TRBV6-1 to TRBJ2-7; 8 positions match TRBD1. From germline, CDR1 is MNHNS and CDR2 SASEGT. The CDR3 runs to 15 residues. The ends lost 2 bases at V and 3 bases at J; junction bases unmatched: 6. CDR3 in amino acids: CASSEYQGAIYEQYF. CDR3 in DNA: TGTGCCAGCAGTGAATATCAGGGGGCGATCTACGAGCAGTACTTC.

CDR3 DNA: TGTGCCAGCTCGCCTGTAGGGGGGAGCAATGAGCAGTTCTTC. Encoded protein: CASSPVGGSNEQFF. The chain links TRBV18 to TRBJ2-1; D may be TRBD1 or TRBD2 (6 bases each). V lost 6 bases to trimming and J lost 6 bases, with 15 bases between them. In germline, CDR1 is KGHSH, CDR2 LQKENI. The CDR3 runs to 14 residues.

This clone showed up just a few times. The genes are TRBV30 and TRBJ1-5; tentatively, D is TRBD1 (6 bases). CDR1 and CDR2 from the germline V gene are GTSNPN and SVGIG (reference sequence). With 1 base removed from V and 4 bases from J, the gap between germline ends came to 8 bases. The CDR3 spans 13 residues. The CDR3 loop reads CAWSDTGNQPQHF. DNA of the CDR3: TGTGCCTGGAGTGACACAGGGAATCAGCCCCAGCATTTT.

This chain connects TRBV13 to TRBJ1-6; TRBD1 matches at 7 bases. CDR1 and CDR2 from the germline V gene are PRHDT and FYEKMQ (reference sequence). The V and J ends lost 3 bases and 6 bases, in that order; junction bases with no gene match: 2. The CDR3 sequence is 14 residues long. The CDR3 region has the DNA TGTGCCAGCAGCTTGACAGGGATTAATTCACCCCTCCACTTT. Amino acid sequence: CASSLTGINSPLHF.

The chain links TRBV6-4 to TRBJ2-1; weak D call: TRBD2 (6 bases). The CDR3 length is 16 residues. Germline V CDR1 and CDR2: MRHNA, SNTAGT. Trimming pared 6 bases from V and 6 bases from J, leaving 21 bases between. The CDR3, as DNA: TGTGCCAGCAGCGAGCTAATAGCGGCGGAGATCAATGAGCAGTTCTTC. Its protein product is CASSELIAAEINEQFF.

The chain employs TRBV9 and TRBJ2-7; TRBD1 agrees at 11 bases. CDR3 length: 16 amino acids. In germline, CDR1 is SGDLS, CDR2 YYNGEE. J gave up 2 bases and V 3 bases, and 7 bases lay outside the gene matches. The CDR3 loop is CASSADPGQGAYEQYF. CDR3 nucleotides: TGTGCCAGCAGCGCGGACCCGGGACAGGGGGCCTACGAGCAGTACTTC.

The chain carries TRBV7-2 and TRBJ2-1; 10 positions match TRBD2. There are 15 residues in the CDR3. With 5 bases clipped from V and 7 bases from J, the junction kept 8 bases outside the gene matches. Per germline, CDR1 SGHTA and CDR2 FQGNSA. The CDR3 reads CASSLTSGEWNEQFF. CDR3 DNA sequence: TGTGCCAGCAGCCTAACTAGCGGGGAGTGGAATGAGCAGTTCTTC.

The CDR3 protein is CASSRTFDQPQHF. CDR3 nucleotides: TGTGCCAGCAGCCGTACCTTTGATCAGCCCCAGCATTTT. V is TRBV11-2 and J is TRBJ1-5; D gene ambiguous. This CDR3 is built from 13 residues. The germline gives CDR1 SGHAT, CDR2 FQNNGV. V lost 5 bases and J 5 bases, leaving 10 bases between the germline ends.

The table lists this clone with a few counts. The chain couples TRBV4-1 to TRBJ1-2; 8 bases are a match to TRBD1. This CDR3 is built from 15 residues. The V and J ends lost 6 bases and 8 bases, in that order; junction bases with no gene match: 14. CDR1 and CDR2 from the germline V gene are MGHRA and YSYEKL. CDR3 in DNA: TGCGCCAGCAGACCCGCCGGGACAGGAAACGGCGGCTACACCTTC. Translation gives CASRPAGTGNGGYTF.

The chain is built from TRBV5-1 and TRBJ1-2; 7 bases align to TRBD1. V lost 4 bases, J lost 2 bases, and 5 bases stayed unmatched. The V gene's germline CDR1 is SGHRS and CDR2 YFSETQ. This CDR3 has 14 residues. The CDR3 protein is CASSTGQTNYGYTF. In nucleotides, the CDR3 is TGCGCCAGCAGCACGGGACAGACCAACTATGGCTACACCTTC.

The chain recombines TRBV2 with TRBJ2-5; 7 bases match TRBD2. CDR3 size: 14 residues. Germline CDR1 reads SNHLY; CDR2 reads FYNNEI. J lost 2 bases, V lost 7 bases, and 7 bases had no gene match. CDR3 sequence (DNA): TGTGCCAGCACCAGGCGGACTAGGCAAGAGACCCAGTACTTC. Translation gives CASTRRTRQETQYF.

This rearrangement joins TRBV5-6 to TRBJ2-1; 8 nucleotides align to TRBD2. CDR1 is SGHDT, CDR2 YYEEEE, per germline. CDR3 length equals 14 residues. The junction had 5 bases not matched to a gene; V was cut back by 0 bases and J by 9 bases. CDR3 in DNA: TGTGCCAGCAGCTTGGTGTCTAGCGGGCGTGAGCAGTTCTTC. Translated, it gives CASSLVSSGREQFF.

This clone was counted a few times. The chain joins TRBV18 to TRBJ2-3; 9 bases fit TRBD1. J lost 4 bases, V lost 0 bases, and 2 bases had no gene match. There are 15 residues in the CDR3. Germline lookup yields CDR1 KGHSH and CDR2 LQKENI. The CDR3, as DNA: TGTGCCAGCTCACCACCGGGACAGGGCTCAGATACGCAGTATTTT. This translates into CASSPPGQGSDTQYF.

This chain uses TRBV10-2 with TRBJ1-5; possibly TRBD1 for D (5 bases). The germline CDR1 and CDR2 sequences are WSHSY and SAAADI. This CDR3 comprises 14 residues. V lost 4 bases and J lost 6, with 13 bases in between. CDR3 residues: CASSAAGLSQPQHF. Here the CDR3 DNA reads TGCGCCAGCAGTGCGGCAGGGCTGAGTCAGCCCCAGCATTTT.

The V call is TRBV19, the J call TRBJ1-5; D is undetermined. V lost 2 bases and J 3 bases, leaving 17 bases between the germline ends. This CDR3 is built from 17 residues. Germline V gene sequence: CDR1 LNHDA, CDR2 SQIVND (reference sequence). The CDR3 reads CASSITPYRRVNQPQHF. DNA of the CDR3: TGTGCCAGTAGTATAACTCCCTACCGACGGGTCAATCAGCCCCAGCATTTT.

The rearrangement joins TRBV7-3 to TRBJ1-6; TRBD1 matches 11 bases. Germline V CDR1 and CDR2: SGHTA, FQGTGA. The CDR3 covers 15 residues. Unmatched junction bases numbered 4, after V lost 2 bases and J lost 10 bases. CDR3 sequence reads: CASSLGTGGRSPLHF. The CDR3 coding sequence is TGTGCCAGCAGCTTAGGGACAGGGGGGCGGTCACCCCTCCACTTT. Full variable domain (remainder filled in from reference TRBV7-3 and TRBJ1-6): GAGVSQTPSNKVTEKGKYVELRCDPISGHTALYWYRQSLGQGPEFLIYFQGTGAADDSGLPNDRFFAVRPEGSVSTLKIQRTERGDSAVYLCASSLGTGGRSPLHFGNGTRLTVT.

The chain carries TRBV5-8 and TRBJ1-2; D is uncertain. The V end was cut by 4 bases, the J end by 7 bases, with 8 bases between. The V gene's germline CDR1 is SGHTS and CDR2 YDEGEE. CDR3 size: 11 residues. The CDR3 DNA is TGTGCCAGCAGCGCTTATAGTGGCTACACCTTC. This sequence encodes CASSAYSGYTF. Filled out from reference TRBV5-8 and TRBJ1-2, the complete variable domain reads EAGVTQSPTHLIKTRGQQATLRCSPISGHTSVYWYQQALGLGLQFLLWYDEGEERNRGNFPPRFSGRQFPNYSSELNVNALELEDSALYLCASSAYSGYTFGSGTRLTVV.

The chain joins TRBV7-6 to TRBJ2-2; D is undetermined. The V gene's germline CDR1 is SGHVS and CDR2 FNYEAQ. V gave up 5 bases and J gave up 3 bases, with 16 bases separating them. CDR3 length equals 16 residues. CDR3 sequence reads: CASSHIPGSYTGELFF. As DNA, the CDR3 is TGTGCCAGCAGCCATATTCCCGGGTCATACACCGGGGAGCTGTTTTTT.

The CDR3: CASGLLGTGLEPQHF. Written as DNA, the CDR3 is TGTGCTAGTGGTTTGCTAGGGACAGGGTTGGAGCCCCAGCATTTT. The rearrangement links TRBV12-5 to TRBJ1-5, with 9 nucleotides matching TRBD1. Germline loops: CDR1 LGHNT, CDR2 FRNRAP. Unmatched junction bases numbered 7, after V lost 2 bases and J lost 8 bases. The CDR3 contains 15 residues.